This T cell receptor beta chain comes out of a study of vaccination and CD4 T cells after COVID-19. Study-level information: Median time from COVID diagnosis to post-COVID sampling was 101 days (35 to 161). Stimuli were overlapping spike peptide pools of SARS-CoV-2 and three common cold coronaviruses (HCoV-NL63, HCoV-OC43, HCoV-229E).

The treatment denotes: roughly ten-day PBMC culture with coronavirus spike peptide pools or control peptides (ViraFEST assay). PBMCs were cultured at two million per well with 7.5 to 10 IU/ml IL-2 and around 10 ug/ml peptide pools. With the Oncomine TCR Beta short-read assay, DNA from cultured CD4+ T cells was sequenced. Investigators obtained genomic DNA by extraction from cultured CD4+ T cells. One entry per CDR3 protein, called by TCRdb with MiXCR from the PCR reads. This sample has fewer than 15,000 distinct CDR3 sequences, with 25% to 35% found just once. In its sample, this clonotype is medium-sized. Its cognate antigen is unknown. The germline V gene has CDR1 MNHEY and CDR2 SMNVEV (reference sequence). The CDR3 is 15 residues long. With 7 bases removed from V and 0 bases from J, the gap between germline ends came to 12 bases.

The TCR was taken from a human donor who had recovered from COVID-19. V usage is TRBV27 and J usage is TRBJ2-2; D assignment may be TRBD1 or TRBD2 (5 bases each). Sequenced here: CD4+ T cells from blood, cultured in vitro, sampled after SARS-CoV-2 vaccination. The CDR3 spells CASKVEGPNTGELFF. CDR3 sequence (DNA): TGTGCCAGCAAGGTTGAGGGACCGAACACCGGGGAGCTGTTTTTT.